The rows below give T cell receptor beta chains drawn from one sample of a study of technical replicates of blood from a few donors. Data came from immunoSEQ multiplex PCR; TCRdb stores just in-frame clones and leaves some out. The table records tens of thousands of clones, more than 95% of them present only once. Sequenced input: T cells isolated from PBMCs. These receptors were taken from a human donor in good health. The conserved cysteine and the conserved F or W are not part of the CDR3 here. Fields, in order: CDR3 length, V gene, CDR3 protein.

13	TRBV6-1	ASGLTSTSQETQY
14	TRBV9	ASSVGTSSYNSPLH
13	TRBV6-1	ASSEAVLPGTEAF
11	TRBV25-1	ASSELVVQEQY
12	TRBV7-9	ASSTQGGNYGYT
16	TRBV14	ASSPLSRGVVSGYGYT
13	TRBV6-6	ASSIPGLADNEQF
10	TRBV2	ASSAAGGGYT
12	TRBV11-3	ASSFTGTGNGYT
14	TRBV6-5	ASSYSGTGLQETQY
13	TRBV5-1	ASSDGQGGNEKLF
14	TRBV27	ASSQGTSGSYNEQF
12	TRBV21-1	ASSKTGYVSEAF
13	TRBV2	ASSRSFLTTGELF
14	TRBV5-6	ASSFTGTTLTGELF
13	TRBV19	ASSIARGPYNEQF
12	TRBV11-2	ASSLRQGRTEAF
13	TRBV19	ASSIGGSSADTQY
13	TRBV7-8	ASSLTRVGRQPQH
14	TRBV28	ASRTLDRLGIGELF
12	TRBV28	ASREGRSVTEAF
12	TRBV28	ASSQGQGLDEQY
12	TRBV10-1	ASSWGQGDGELF
12	TRBV15	ATSRAGGPNEQF
17	TRBV9	ASSVEGLAGSAGANVLT
11	TRBV18	ASSPPQWETQY
14	TRBV7-9	ASSRTGNRRNTEAF
12	TRBV5-4	ASSLAFRNTEAF
10	TRBV5-1	ASSLQGNGYT
12	TRBV29-1	SAVSGQEYYEQY
11	TRBV29-1	SVHRERNTEAF
12	TRBV27	ASSLSRGNTEAF
13	TRBV11-2	ASSLSGGDSYEQY
11	TRBV19	ASSMGTGSEQY
12	TRBV5-1	ASSFFSGDTEAF
14	TRBV6-1	ASSDVTGVTQETQY
16	TRBV14	ASSQDRGPLRSYNEQF
15	TRBV12-5	ASGAWDSETSTDTQY
17	TRBV28	ASSLWPSGGTSSYNEQF
10	TRBV11-3	ASSLGGDGYT
11	TRBV29-1	SAGGGMNTEAF
12	TRBV11-3	ASSAGNSPYEQY
13	TRBV25-1	ASSLTGVGPLEAF
12	TRBV28	ASSLGQGGGKLF
12	TRBV5-1	ASSPRGDSYEQY
11	TRBV7-8	AASPESTDTQY
17	TRBV7-9	ASSSAGTGGRRIFGELF
14	TRBV4-2	ASSHGGTGRNTEAF
14	TRBV10-3	AIKGRERTSDYGYT
13	TRBV28	ASSFVDRDEETQY
14	TRBV9	ASSVTGTRVSDTQY
11	TRBV7-2	ASSLTGTDTQY
13	TRBV11-3	ASSLTSGHKTEAF
15	TRBV27	ASSLPPGRASYNEQF
12	TRBV19	ATSGGMNTGELF
14	TRBV15	ATSRDPISSGNTIY